This T cell receptor beta chain was recovered during a study of neurological immune-mediated disorders. The CDR3 contains 16 residues. The V gene's germline CDR1 is DFQATT and CDR2 SNEGSKA (reference sequence). The V and J ends lost 2 bases and 4 bases, in that order; junction bases with no gene match: 3. This clonotype was recorded at least ten times. Using its own MiXCR run on the 5' RACE reads, TCRdb lists one record per CDR3 protein. The sample carries about 79,000 distinct CDR3 sequences, roughly 15% recorded once. This chain joins TRBV20-1 and TRBJ2-1, with 15 bases identical to TRBD2. The clonotype was recovered from a woman between 45 and 60 years old in good health. The specimen was PBMCs. The CDR3 here is CSARRTSGRAYNEQFF. The CDR3 DNA follows: TGCAGTGCTAGAAGGACTAGCGGGAGGGCTTACAATGAGCAGTTCTTC.